This TCR beta chain derives from a study of T-cell memory formation after mild COVID-19. TCRdb reprocessed the 5' RACE reads with MiXCR, giving one entry per CDR3 protein. The profile shows 400,000 to 550,000 distinct CDR3 sequences, about 23% of them singletons. CDR1 and CDR2 from the germline V gene are LGHNA and YNFKEQ. This CDR3 has 13 amino acids. This clonotype was picked up many times. The junction does not match germline at one end; this may be a read error. The chain couples TRBV4-2 to TRBJ2-7; tentatively, D is TRBD1 or TRBD2 (6 bases each). This clonotype originated in an adult woman who had mild COVID-19 (a few samples of this study predate the infection). Cell type and time point are not known. Sequences were obtained from PBMCs or a T cell subset sorted from them (not recorded which). The CDR3 spells CASSQDRGQGKGF. CDR3 nucleotide sequence: TGTGCCAGCAGCCAAGATCGGGGGCAGGGGAAGGGCTTC.